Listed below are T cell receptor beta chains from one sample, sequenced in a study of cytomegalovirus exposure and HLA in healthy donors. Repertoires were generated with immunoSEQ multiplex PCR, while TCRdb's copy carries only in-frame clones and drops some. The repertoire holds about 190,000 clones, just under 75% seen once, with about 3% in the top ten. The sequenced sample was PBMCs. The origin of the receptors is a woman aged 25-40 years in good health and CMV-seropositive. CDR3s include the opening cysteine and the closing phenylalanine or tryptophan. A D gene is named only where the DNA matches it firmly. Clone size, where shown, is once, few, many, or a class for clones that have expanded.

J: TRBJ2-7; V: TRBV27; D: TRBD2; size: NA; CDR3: CASSQAGVSYEQYF; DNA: TGTGCCAGCAGCCAGGCGGGAGTGTCCTACGAGCAGTACTTC
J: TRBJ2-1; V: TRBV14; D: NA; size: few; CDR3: CASSQDQVVNEQFF; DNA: TGTGCCAGCAGCCAAGACCAGGTAGTCAATGAGCAGTTCTTC
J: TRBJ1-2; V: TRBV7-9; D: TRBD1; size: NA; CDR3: CASSLYAGGDYGYTF; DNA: TGTGCCAGCAGCTTATATGCAGGGGGAGACTATGGCTACACCTTC
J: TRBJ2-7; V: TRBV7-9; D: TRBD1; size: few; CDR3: CSSSPSGQGTEQYF; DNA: TGTTCCAGCAGCCCGTCGGGACAGGGAACCGAGCAGTACTTC
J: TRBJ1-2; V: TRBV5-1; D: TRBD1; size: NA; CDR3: CASSTSGTGDGYTF; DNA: TGCGCCAGCAGCACCTCCGGGACAGGGGATGGCTACACCTTC
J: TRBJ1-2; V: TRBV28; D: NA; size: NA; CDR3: CASSLNRYYGYTF; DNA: TGTGCCAGCAGTTTAAACAGGTACTATGGCTACACCTTC
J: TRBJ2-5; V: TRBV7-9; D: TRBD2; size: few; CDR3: CASSHFSSGRAETQYF; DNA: TGTGCCAGCAGCCACTTTTCGAGCGGGAGGGCCGAGACCCAGTACTTC
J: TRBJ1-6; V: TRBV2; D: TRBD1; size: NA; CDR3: CARSDRERSPLHF; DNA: TGTGCCAGATCGGACAGGGAGAGATCACCCCTCCACTTT
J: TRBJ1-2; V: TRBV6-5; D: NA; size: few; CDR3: CASSRLYRENYGYTF; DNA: TGTGCCAGCAGCCGCCTTTACAGGGAAAACTATGGCTACACCTTC
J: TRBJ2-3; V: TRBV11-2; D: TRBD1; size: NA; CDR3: CASSSDRVIDTQYF; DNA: TGTGCCAGCAGCTCAGACAGGGTGATAGATACGCAGTATTTT
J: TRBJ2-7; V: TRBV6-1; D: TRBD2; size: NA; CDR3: CASILAGNYEQYF; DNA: TGTGCCAGCATACTAGCGGGTAACTACGAGCAGTACTTC
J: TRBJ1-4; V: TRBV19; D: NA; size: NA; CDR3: CASSPIATNEKLFF; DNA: TGTGCCAGTAGCCCGATAGCAACTAATGAAAAACTGTTTTTT
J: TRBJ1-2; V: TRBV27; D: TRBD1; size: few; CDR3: CASSFSGTGICGYTF; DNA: TGTGCCAGCAGTTTCTCCGGGACAGGGATTTGTGGCTACACCTTC
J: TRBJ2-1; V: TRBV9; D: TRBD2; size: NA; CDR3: CASSVLSGRLNEQFF; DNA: TGTGCCAGCAGCGTTTTGAGCGGGAGATTAAATGAGCAGTTCTTC
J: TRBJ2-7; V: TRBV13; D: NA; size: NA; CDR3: CASSLSGGYPYEQYF; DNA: TGTGCCAGCAGCTTATCTGGGGGCTATCCCTACGAGCAGTACTTC
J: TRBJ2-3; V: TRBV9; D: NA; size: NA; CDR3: CASSVGSASLLTDTQYF; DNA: TGTGCCAGCAGCGTAGGGAGCGCCTCCCTCCTTACAGATACGCAGTATTTT
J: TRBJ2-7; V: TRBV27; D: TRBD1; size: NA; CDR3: CASNNSDRGLREQYF; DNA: TGTGCCAGCAACAATTCCGACAGGGGTTTACGCGAGCAGTACTTC
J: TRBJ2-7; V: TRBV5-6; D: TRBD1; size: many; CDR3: CASSLLDRGNEQYF; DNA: TGTGCCAGCAGCTTGCTAGACAGGGGTAACGAGCAGTACTTC
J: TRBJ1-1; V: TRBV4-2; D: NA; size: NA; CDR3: CASSLEWREAFF; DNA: TGTGCCAGCAGCCTTGAGTGGAGGGAAGCTTTCTTT
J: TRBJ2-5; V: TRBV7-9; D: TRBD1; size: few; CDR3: CASSPAQPTGARQETQYF; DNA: TGTGCCAGCAGCCCCGCCCAGCCAACAGGGGCCCGCCAAGAGACCCAGTACTTC
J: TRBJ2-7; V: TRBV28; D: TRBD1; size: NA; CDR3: CASSFTGGEYEQYF; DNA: TGTGCCAGCAGTTTTACAGGGGGCGAATACGAGCAGTACTTC
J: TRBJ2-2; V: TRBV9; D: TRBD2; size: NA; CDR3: CASSVVKLAGPGELLF; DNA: TGTGCCAGCAGCGTAGTGAAACTAGCGGGACCCGGGGAGCTGCTTTTT
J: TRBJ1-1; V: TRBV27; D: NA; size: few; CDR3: CASSPQQFFMNTEAFF; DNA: TGTGCCAGCAGTCCGCAACAGTTCTTCATGAACACTGAAGCTTTCTTT
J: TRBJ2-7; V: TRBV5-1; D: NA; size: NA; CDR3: CASSRLRDTISYEQYF; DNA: TGCGCCAGCAGCCGCCTCCGGGACACGATTTCCTACGAGCAGTACTTC
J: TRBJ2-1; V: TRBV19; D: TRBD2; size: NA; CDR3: CASSSLTSGSYNEQFF; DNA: TGTGCCAGTAGTTCCCTAACTAGCGGCTCCTACAATGAGCAGTTCTTC
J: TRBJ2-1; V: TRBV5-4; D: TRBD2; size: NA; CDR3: CASSPWTSGRDNEQFF; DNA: TGTGCCAGCAGCCCCTGGACTAGCGGGAGAGACAATGAGCAGTTCTTC
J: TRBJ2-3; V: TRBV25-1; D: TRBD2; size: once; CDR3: CASSPPQTSDKADTQYF; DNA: TGTGCCAGCAGCCCACCCCAGACTAGCGACAAGGCAGATACGCAGTATTTT
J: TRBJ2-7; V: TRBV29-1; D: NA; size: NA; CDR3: CSVGGGGEQYF; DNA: TGCAGCGTTGGGGGAGGGGGGGAGCAGTACTTC
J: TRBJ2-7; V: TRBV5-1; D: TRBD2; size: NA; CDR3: CASSSGGASGRYEQYF; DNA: TGCGCCAGCAGCTCGGGAGGGGCTAGCGGGAGATACGAGCAGTACTTC
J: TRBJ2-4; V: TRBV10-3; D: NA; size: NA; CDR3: CAISEYEPGGFLAKNIQYF; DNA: TGTGCCATCAGTGAATACGAGCCCGGCGGGTTCCTAGCCAAAAACATTCAGTACTTC
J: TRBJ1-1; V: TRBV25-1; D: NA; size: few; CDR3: CANADVTEAFF; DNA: TGTGCCAACGCAGATGTGACTGAAGCTTTCTTT
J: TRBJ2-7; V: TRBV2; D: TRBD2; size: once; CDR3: CASRPSGETYEQYF; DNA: TGTGCCAGCAGACCTAGCGGGGAAACCTACGAGCAGTACTTC
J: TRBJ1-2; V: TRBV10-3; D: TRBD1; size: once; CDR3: CAISLDRGDYGYTF; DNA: TGTGCCATCAGCCTGGACAGGGGTGACTATGGCTACACCTTC
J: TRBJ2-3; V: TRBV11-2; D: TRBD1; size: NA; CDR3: CASSLATGEDTQYF; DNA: TGTGCCAGCAGCTTAGCTACAGGGGAAGATACGCAGTATTTT
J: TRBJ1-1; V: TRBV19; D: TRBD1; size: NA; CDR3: CASSMPGQGWTEAFF; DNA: TGTGCCAGTAGTATGCCGGGACAGGGATGGACTGAAGCTTTCTTT
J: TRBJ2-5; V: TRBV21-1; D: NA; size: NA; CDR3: CASSRTSGEETQYF; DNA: TGTGCCAGCAGCAGGACTAGCGGGGAAGAGACCCAGTACTTC
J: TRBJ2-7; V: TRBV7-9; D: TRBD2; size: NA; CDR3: CASSLERPGGPEEQYF; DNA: TGTGCCAGCAGCTTAGAACGACCGGGAGGGCCCGAGGAGCAGTACTTC
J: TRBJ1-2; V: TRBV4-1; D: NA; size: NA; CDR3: CASSPLSGTTNYGYTF; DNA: TGCGCCAGCAGCCCACTCTCTGGGACAACTAACTATGGCTACACCTTC
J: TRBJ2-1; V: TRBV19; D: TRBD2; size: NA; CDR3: CASSIDLGSGRASYNEQFF; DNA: TGTGCCAGTAGTATAGATCTGGGTAGCGGGAGGGCCTCCTACAATGAGCAGTTCTTC
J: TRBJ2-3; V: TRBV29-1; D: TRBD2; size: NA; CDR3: CSTTSGSLAQYF; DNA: TGCAGCACCACTAGCGGGAGTTTAGCGCAGTATTTT
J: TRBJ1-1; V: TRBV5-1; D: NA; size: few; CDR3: CASSLTGGTEAFF; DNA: TGCGCCAGCAGCTTGACGGGAGGCACTGAAGCTTTCTTT
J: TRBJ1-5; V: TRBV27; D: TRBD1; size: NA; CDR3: CASSLQQGGMPQHF; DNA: TGTGCCAGCAGTTTACAACAGGGGGGAATGCCCCAGCATTTT
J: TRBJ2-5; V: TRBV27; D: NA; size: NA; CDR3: CASGRPGKQETQYF; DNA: TGTGCCAGCGGGCGACCCGGCAAGCAAGAGACCCAGTACTTC
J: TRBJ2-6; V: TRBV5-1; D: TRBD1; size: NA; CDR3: CATGTVLSGANVLTF; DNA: TGCGCCACCGGGACAGTTCTTTCTGGGGCCAACGTCCTGACTTTC
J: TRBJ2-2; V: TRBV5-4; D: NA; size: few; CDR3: CASSAGAVGGTGELFF; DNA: TGTGCCAGCAGCGCAGGTGCGGTCGGGGGCACCGGGGAGCTGTTTTTT
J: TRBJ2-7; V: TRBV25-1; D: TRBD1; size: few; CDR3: CASAFGTGNEQYF; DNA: TGTGCCAGCGCCTTCGGGACAGGGAACGAGCAGTACTTC
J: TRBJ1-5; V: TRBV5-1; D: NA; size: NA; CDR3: CASSAAGFGQPQHF; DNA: TGCGCCAGCAGCGCCGCTGGGTTCGGGCAGCCCCAGCATTTT
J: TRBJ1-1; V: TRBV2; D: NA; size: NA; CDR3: CASSIYSRNTEAFF; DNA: TGTGCCAGCAGTATATACAGCAGGAACACTGAAGCTTTCTTT
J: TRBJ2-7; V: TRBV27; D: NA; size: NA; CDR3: CASSLLQGRGQYF; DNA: TGTGCCAGCAGTTTATTACAGGGCCGCGGGCAGTACTTC
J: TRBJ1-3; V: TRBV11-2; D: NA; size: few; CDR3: CASSLDTGRSGNTIYF; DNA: TGTGCCAGCAGCTTAGATACAGGTCGCTCTGGAAACACCATATATTTT
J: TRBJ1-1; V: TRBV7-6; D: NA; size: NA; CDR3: CASSLQMNTEAFF; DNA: TGTGCCAGCAGCTTACAGATGAACACTGAAGCTTTCTTT
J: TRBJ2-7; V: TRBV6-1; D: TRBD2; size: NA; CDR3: CASISHSGRGSEQYF; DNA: TGTGCCAGCATTTCCCATAGCGGGAGGGGGTCCGAGCAGTACTTC
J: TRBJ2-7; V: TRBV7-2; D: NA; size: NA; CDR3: CASSSTLFYEQYF; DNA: TGTGCCAGCAGCTCGACACTTTTCTACGAGCAGTACTTC
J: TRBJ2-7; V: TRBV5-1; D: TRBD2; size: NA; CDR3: CASSPGLAGGAYEQYF; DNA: TGCGCCAGCAGCCCCGGACTAGCGGGAGGGGCTTACGAGCAGTACTTC
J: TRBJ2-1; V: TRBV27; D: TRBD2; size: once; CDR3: CASSYETSTGLSEQFF; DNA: TGTGCCAGCAGTTACGAGACTAGCACAGGTCTCAGTGAGCAGTTCTTC